These 8 T cell receptor beta chains share one sample of origin, sequenced in a study of regulatory T cells. Study results and limitations: Compared with autologous conventional CD4+ cells and control regulatory cells, CD3G-deficient regulatory T cells showed reduced diversity.

Primers: 52 TRBV forward and 13 TRBJ reverse. Profiled with immunoSEQ multiplex PCR; TCRdb holds only in-frame clones, not every one. Among about 5,500 clones listed, around 87% were seen once. Their antigens are not known. The sequenced sample consisted of CD4+ Tregs sorted from blood. The receptors here all came from a person aged 18 to 35 with CD3G deficiency.

The chain employs TRBV5-1 and TRBJ2-6; possibly TRBD2 for D (5 bases). Germline CDR1 is SGHRS and CDR2 is YFSETQ. The V and J ends lost 4 bases and 3 bases respectively, with 11 bases between them. The CDR3 has 15 amino acids. The CDR3 loop is CASSPGSSGANVLTF. In DNA form, the CDR3 reads TGCGCCAGCAGCCCGGGATCCAGTGGGGCCAACGTCCTGACTTTC.

The rearrangement uses TRBV5-1 and TRBJ2-7; D is ambiguous. Between the trimmed V and J ends, which lost 1 base and 0 bases, there was a span of 8 bases. The CDR3 runs 14 residues. Germline V CDR1 and CDR2: SGHRS, YFSETQ. In DNA form, the CDR3 reads TGCGCCAGCAGCTTGAGTCCGGACTCCTACGAGCAGTACTTC. Protein: CASSLSPDSYEQYF.

The gene calls are TRBV5-8 and TRBJ2-6; no reliable D call. CDR1 and CDR2 from the germline V gene are SGHTS and YDEGEE. This CDR3 comprises 17 residues. V lost 6 bases and J lost 5, with 21 bases in between. CDR3 sequence: CASIFSKSQSRANVLTF. The CDR3 DNA reads as TGTGCCAGCATATTTTCAAAGTCACAAAGTCGGGCCAACGTCCTGACTTTC.

The V gene is TRBV6-1, the J gene TRBJ2-6; weak D call: TRBD2 (6 bases). V lost 3 bases and J lost 1, with 10 bases in between. The CDR3 consists of 16 residues. Germline CDR1 is MNHNS and CDR2 is SASEGT. Here the CDR3 reads CASSELEGSGANVLTF. The CDR3 DNA sequence: TGTGCCAGCAGTGAGTTGGAGGGTTCTGGGGCCAACGTCCTGACTTTC.

V usage is TRBV19 and J usage is TRBJ2-3; D is unresolved. The CDR3 runs to 16 residues. Germline values: CDR1 LNHDA, CDR2 SQIVND (reference sequence). V lost 5 bases and J lost 0, with 15 bases in between. The CDR3 reads CASSARSTFSTDTQYF. CDR3 in DNA: TGTGCCAGTAGTGCCCGGTCCACCTTCAGCACAGATACGCAGTATTTT.

The chain joins TRBV5-1 to TRBJ2-3, with D possibly being TRBD1 or TRBD2 (5 bases each). Germline V gives CDR1 SGHRS, CDR2 YFSETQ. The CDR3 runs to 14 residues. V gave up 1 base and J gave up 2 bases, with 8 bases separating them. CDR3 in amino acids: CASSLRGVTDTQYF. CDR3 bases: TGCGCCAGCAGCTTGAGAGGGGTCACAGATACGCAGTATTTT.

This chain links TRBV19 with TRBJ1-2; D unresolved. In germline, CDR1 is LNHDA, CDR2 SQIVND (reference sequence). Trimming took 5 bases from V and 6 from J, leaving 16 bases between them. There are 14 residues in the CDR3. Here the CDR3 reads CASSPPVGSHGYTF. CDR3 coding DNA: TGTGCCAGTAGTCCCCCCGTGGGGAGCCATGGCTACACCTTC.

This clone is a singleton in its sample. The chain joins TRBV10-3 to TRBJ2-7; 12 nucleotides match TRBD2. Germline CDR1 is ENHRY and CDR2 is SYGVKD. V gave up 6 bases and J gave up 5 bases; unmatched junction bases: 5. CDR3 length equals 14 residues. CDR3 DNA: TGTGCCATCAGCGCGACTAGCGGGAGAAACGAGCAGTACTTC. It specifies CAISATSGRNEQYF.